This TCR beta chain derives from a study of identical twins. With respect to this clonotype: The antigen is unknown.

Points from the study as a whole: Abundant beta clonotypes from cord blood bore fewer insertions; memory repertoires lacked this pattern.

CDR1 and CDR2 from the germline V gene are SGDLS and YYNGEE. This CDR3 contains 14 residues. The V and J ends lost 5 bases and 2 bases respectively, with 12 bases between them. Template switching introduced a universal primer site, and the cDNA bore unique molecular identifiers. MiXCR, run by TCRdb on the 5' RACE reads, gives a single entry per CDR3 protein. The data hold fewer than 900,000 distinct CDR3 sequences, with 21% observed a single time. These same records also appear under a second study, on T cells expressing NK-cell markers.

This receptor was obtained from a woman between 18 and 29 years old in good health. The source material was PBMCs. This chain uses TRBV9 with TRBJ2-3; D unclear. The CDR3 loop is CASRGDDLTDTQYF. In DNA, the CDR3 is TGTGCCAGCAGGGGTGATGACCTCACAGATACGCAGTATTTT.